This is a list of T cell receptor beta chains from one sample in a study of T-cell memory formation after mild COVID-19. TCRdb re-called the 5' RACE reads through MiXCR, storing one row per CDR3 protein. Among more than 150,000 distinct CDR3 sequences, 15% to 20% were seen once, and the ten largest hold 3% to 4%. Sequenced input: PBMCs or a T cell subset sorted from them (not recorded which). These receptors were obtained from a man between 18 and 29 years old who had mild COVID-19 (a few samples of this study predate the infection). Cell type and time point are not known. The CDR3 runs from the conserved cysteine through the conserved F or W. The order of the fields is clone size, D gene, J gene, V gene, CDR3 DNA, CDR3 protein. The D gene is left open where the match is weak. Clone size, where shown, is once, few, many, or a class for clones that have expanded.

clone size: .
D gene: .
J gene: TRBJ2-5
V gene: TRBV6-5
CDR3 DNA: TGTGCCAGCAGTTATACAGGGTTGGGAGAGACCCAGTACTTC
CDR3 protein: CASSYTGLGETQYF

clone size: few
D gene: .
J gene: TRBJ2-1
V gene: TRBV5-6
CDR3 DNA: TGTGCCAGCAGCTTGGTGAGCGTCGATGAGCAGTTCTTC
CDR3 protein: CASSLVSVDEQFF

clone size: .
D gene: .
J gene: TRBJ1-1
V gene: TRBV6-5
CDR3 DNA: TGTGCCAGCACCACGGGGGCTGAAGCTTTCTTT
CDR3 protein: CASTTGAEAFF

clone size: few
D gene: TRBD2
J gene: TRBJ2-1
V gene: TRBV14
CDR3 DNA: TGTGCCAGCAGCCAAGGCCTCTGGCGGGGGGACAATGAGCAGTTCTTC
CDR3 protein: CASSQGLWRGDNEQFF

clone size: few
D gene: .
J gene: TRBJ2-5
V gene: TRBV7-3
CDR3 DNA: TGTGCCAGCAGCTTAGGGGTAACCGGGACTGCCCAAGAGACCCAGTACTTC
CDR3 protein: CASSLGVTGTAQETQYF

clone size: .
D gene: .
J gene: TRBJ2-3
V gene: TRBV7-2
CDR3 DNA: TGTGCCAGCAGCCTGGGAGTCCTATCCACAGATACGCAGTATTTT
CDR3 protein: CASSLGVLSTDTQYF

clone size: .
D gene: TRBD1
J gene: TRBJ2-3
V gene: TRBV27
CDR3 DNA: TGTGCCAGCAGTTCTCCAGGGGGAAGCACAGATACGCAGTATTTT
CDR3 protein: CASSSPGGSTDTQYF

clone size: .
D gene: TRBD2
J gene: TRBJ2-3
V gene: TRBV3-1
CDR3 DNA: TGTGCCAGCAGCCCCGTTCGGCCGGGGGGGGGCACAGATACGCAGTATTTT
CDR3 protein: CASSPVRPGGGTDTQYF

clone size: few
D gene: .
J gene: TRBJ1-2
V gene: TRBV12-3/TRBV12-4
CDR3 DNA: TGTGCCAGCAGTTTAAGTAACCCGCGCGGTACCTATGGCTACACCTTC
CDR3 protein: CASSLSNPRGTYGYTF

clone size: few
D gene: .
J gene: TRBJ1-4
V gene: TRBV6-2/TRBV6-3
CDR3 DNA: TGTGCCATCTCGGAAACCGGGAGTGAAAAACTGTTTTTT
CDR3 protein: CAISETGSEKLFF

clone size: few
D gene: .
J gene: TRBJ1-2
V gene: TRBV3-1
CDR3 DNA: TGTGCCAGCAGCCAAGATGGATACGGTGATGGCTACACCTTC
CDR3 protein: CASSQDGYGDGYTF

clone size: few
D gene: .
J gene: TRBJ2-3
V gene: TRBV24-1
CDR3 DNA: TGTGCCACGGCCGGCACAGATACGCAGTATTTT
CDR3 protein: CATAGTDTQYF

clone size: .
D gene: .
J gene: TRBJ1-5
V gene: TRBV30
CDR3 DNA: TGTGCCTGGAGTGCCCCAACGGGGGCTGGCAATCAGCCCCAGCATTTT
CDR3 protein: CAWSAPTGAGNQPQHF

clone size: few
D gene: TRBD1
J gene: TRBJ2-2
V gene: TRBV5-5
CDR3 DNA: TGTGCCAGCAGCTTGAGGCTTCAGGGGGCATCCGGGGAGCTGTTTTTT
CDR3 protein: CASSLRLQGASGELFF

clone size: .
D gene: TRBD1
J gene: TRBJ2-3
V gene: TRBV9
CDR3 DNA: TGTGCCAGCAGCGCCGGGACAGGGAGCACAGATACGCAGTATTTT
CDR3 protein: CASSAGTGSTDTQYF

clone size: few
D gene: TRBD1
J gene: TRBJ1-1
V gene: TRBV7-2
CDR3 DNA: TGTGCCAGCAGCGGACAGGGGGTGGGTGAAGCTTTCTTT
CDR3 protein: CASSGQGVGEAFF

clone size: few
D gene: .
J gene: TRBJ2-1
V gene: TRBV7-9
CDR3 DNA: TGTGCCAGCAGTCACCGGGACCCACACAATGAGCAGTTCTTC
CDR3 protein: CASSHRDPHNEQFF

clone size: few
D gene: .
J gene: TRBJ2-4
V gene: TRBV7-2
CDR3 DNA: TGTGCCAGCAGCTTAGAAGGGGCAGGGGCAAACATTCAGTACTTC
CDR3 protein: CASSLEGAGANIQYF

clone size: few
D gene: .
J gene: TRBJ2-3
V gene: TRBV4-1
CDR3 DNA: TGCGCCAGCAGCCAAGATCCCCCACCAAACGTTGATACGCAGTATTTT
CDR3 protein: CASSQDPPPNVDTQYF

clone size: .
D gene: .
J gene: TRBJ1-6
V gene: TRBV12-3/TRBV12-4
CDR3 DNA: TGTGCCAGCAGAGTGGGGGGTCCGGAATCACCCCTCCACTTT
CDR3 protein: CASRVGGPESPLHF

clone size: few
D gene: .
J gene: TRBJ1-5
V gene: TRBV7-3
CDR3 DNA: TGTGCCAGCAGCCCAGGGACCAGTGGGACCCAGCATTTT
CDR3 protein: CASSPGTSGTQHF

clone size: .
D gene: TRBD1
J gene: TRBJ2-5
V gene: TRBV7-2
CDR3 DNA: TGTGCCAGCAGCTCCCAGGGACAGGGGTGGGAGACCCAGTACTTC
CDR3 protein: CASSSQGQGWETQYF

clone size: .
D gene: TRBD1
J gene: TRBJ1-1
V gene: TRBV29-1
CDR3 DNA: TGCAGCGTCAAATCGACAGGGGACGCAGAAGCTTTCTTT
CDR3 protein: CSVKSTGDAEAFF

clone size: .
D gene: TRBD1
J gene: TRBJ1-2
V gene: TRBV6-2/TRBV6-3
CDR3 DNA: TGTGCCAGCGGACAGGCGCTAAACTATGGCTACACCTTC
CDR3 protein: CASGQALNYGYTF

clone size: .
D gene: .
J gene: TRBJ2-7
V gene: TRBV19
CDR3 DNA: TGTGCCAGTAGTACGGGTAACGAGCAGTACTTC
CDR3 protein: CASSTGNEQYF

clone size: .
D gene: .
J gene: TRBJ2-1
V gene: TRBV2
CDR3 DNA: TGTGCCAGTACCCGGGACAGCGGGGAGCAGTTCTTC
CDR3 protein: CASTRDSGEQFF

clone size: once
D gene: TRBD2
J gene: TRBJ2-3
V gene: TRBV29-1
CDR3 DNA: TGCAGCGTGGCGAGGACTAGCGGGGGGGCTATTGATACGCAGTATTTT
CDR3 protein: CSVARTSGGAIDTQYF

clone size: .
D gene: .
J gene: TRBJ2-1
V gene: TRBV4-1
CDR3 DNA: TGCGCCAGCAGCCAAGATCGGGCGCGGAGTCTCCATCTTGGGCAGTTCTTC
CDR3 protein: CASSQDRARSLHLGQFF